Sequencing of this TCR beta chain was carried out in a study of cytomegalovirus exposure and HLA in healthy donors. Study-wide results and caveats: Among the CMV-associated chains, a few were confirmed in vitro as specific for CMV antigens.

The validation cohort, a group of roughly 120 subjects, included the donors and was separate from the approximately 660-subject first cohort. Generated by immunoSEQ multiplex PCR, the TCRdb table keeps only in-frame clones and is missing some. The sample has under 250,000 clones, less than 85% seen once. Remarks on this clone: As yet, its antigen is unknown.

The sequencing sample was made of PBMCs. The origin of this receptor is a woman younger than 35 in good health and CMV-seronegative.

The CDR3 spells CAEGPRATEAFF. The CDR3, as DNA: TGTGCCGAAGGGCCTCGGGCCACTGAAGCTTTCTTT. The rearrangement links TRBV30 to TRBJ1-1; D unclear. The CDR3 covers 12 residues. Germline lookup yields CDR1 GTSNPN and CDR2 SVGIG (reference sequence). With 8 bases removed from V and 4 bases from J, the gap between germline ends came to 14 bases. The full variable domain, in which reference TRBV30 and TRBJ1-1 provide the parts outside the CDR3, is SQTIHQWPATLVQPVGSPLSLECTVEGTSNPNLYWYRQAAGRGLQLLFYSVGIGQISSEVPQNLSASRPQDRQFILSSKKLLLSDSGFYLCAEGPRATEAFFGQGTRLTVV.